The T cell receptor (beta chain) under discussion was sequenced for a study of blood T cell repertoires in COVID-19. Study context: Sample material is recorded as cDNA or gDNA derived from T cells, B-cell-depleted T cells, or PBMCs.

In the study's own analysis: Estimation of nucleated cell counts relied on the amplification of reference gene primers. Using immunoSEQ multiplex PCR, the repertoire was profiled, and TCRdb retains in-frame clones only, with some absent. V and J calls and clone size are those listed in that table; D and trimming were worked out from the DNA. The sample lists 130,000 to 150,000 clones; around four fifths were seen once. The origin of this receptor is a woman aged 40 to 49 with active or convalescent COVID-19. The sequenced sample consisted of peripheral blood.

The CDR3 sequence is CASPTGTGGHGELFF. The CDR3 bases are TGTGCCAGCCCGACCGGGACAGGGGGCCACGGGGAGCTGTTTTTT. This rearrangement joins TRBV7-9 to TRBJ2-2; 12 bases map to TRBD1. This CDR3 has 15 amino acids. V was clipped by 8 bases and J by 7 bases; unmatched bases: 8. Germline lookup yields CDR1 SEHNR and CDR2 FQNEAQ (reference sequence).